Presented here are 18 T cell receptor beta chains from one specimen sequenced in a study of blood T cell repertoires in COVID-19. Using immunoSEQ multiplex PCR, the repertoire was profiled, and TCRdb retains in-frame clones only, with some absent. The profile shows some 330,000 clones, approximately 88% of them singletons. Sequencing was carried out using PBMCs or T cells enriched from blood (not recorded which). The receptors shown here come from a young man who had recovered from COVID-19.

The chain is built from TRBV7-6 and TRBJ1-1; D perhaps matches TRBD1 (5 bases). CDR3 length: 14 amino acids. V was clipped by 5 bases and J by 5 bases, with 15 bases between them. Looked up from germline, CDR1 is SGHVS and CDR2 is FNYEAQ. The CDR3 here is CASSVGEGRTEAFF. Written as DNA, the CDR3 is TGTGCCAGCAGCGTGGGGGAGGGGAGAACTGAAGCTTTCTTT.

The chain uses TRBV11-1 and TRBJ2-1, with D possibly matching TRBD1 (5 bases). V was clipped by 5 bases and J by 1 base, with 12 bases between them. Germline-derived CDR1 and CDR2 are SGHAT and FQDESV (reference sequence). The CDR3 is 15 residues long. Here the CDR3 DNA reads TGTGCCAGCAGCCCCGTGGCAGGGTCCTACAATGAGCAGTTCTTC. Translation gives CASSPVAGSYNEQFF.

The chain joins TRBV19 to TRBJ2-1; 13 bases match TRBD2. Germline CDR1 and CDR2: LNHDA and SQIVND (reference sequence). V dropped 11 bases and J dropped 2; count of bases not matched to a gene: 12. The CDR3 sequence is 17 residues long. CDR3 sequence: CAVGLAGARGTYNEQFF. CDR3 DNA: TGTGCCGTCGGACTAGCGGGGGCCAGGGGAACCTACAATGAGCAGTTCTTC.

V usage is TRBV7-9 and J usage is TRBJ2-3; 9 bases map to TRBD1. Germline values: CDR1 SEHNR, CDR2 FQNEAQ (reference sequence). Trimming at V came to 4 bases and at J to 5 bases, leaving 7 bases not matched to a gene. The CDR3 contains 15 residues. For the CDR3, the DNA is TGTGCCAGCAGCTACCGGGACAGGGAGGGAGATACGCAGTATTTT. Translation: CASSYRDREGDTQYF. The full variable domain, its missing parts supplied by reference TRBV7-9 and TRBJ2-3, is DTGVSQNPRHKITKRGQNVTFRCDPISEHNRLYWYRQTLGQGPEFLTYFQNEAQLEKSRLLSDRFSAERPKGSFSTLEIQRTEQGDSAMYLCASSYRDREGDTQYFGPGTRLTVL.

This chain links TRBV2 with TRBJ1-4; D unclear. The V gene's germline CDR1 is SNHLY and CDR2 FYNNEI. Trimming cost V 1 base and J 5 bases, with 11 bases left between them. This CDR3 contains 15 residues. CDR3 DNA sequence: TGTGCCAGCAGTGAAGTCCGCTGGCGGAATGAAAAACTGTTTTTT. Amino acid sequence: CASSEVRWRNEKLFF.

The CDR3 region is CAIREQGYNEQFF. The CDR3 nucleotides are TGTGCCATCAGAGAACAGGGCTACAATGAGCAGTTCTTC. V usage is TRBV10-3 and J usage is TRBJ2-1; weak D call: TRBD1 (6 bases). CDR1 and CDR2 (germline): ENHRY, SYGVKD. The CDR3 totals 13 residues. The germline V and J ends were trimmed by 6 bases and 3 bases, with 9 bases remaining between them.

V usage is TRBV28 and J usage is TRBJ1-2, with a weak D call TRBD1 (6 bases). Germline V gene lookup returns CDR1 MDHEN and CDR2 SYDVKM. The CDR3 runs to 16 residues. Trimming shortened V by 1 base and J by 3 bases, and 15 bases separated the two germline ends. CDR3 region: CASSLFGTKGDYGYTF. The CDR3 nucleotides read TGTGCCAGCAGTTTATTTGGGACAAAGGGCGACTATGGCTACACCTTC.

For the CDR3, the DNA is TGTGCCACTCCCCGGACTACCTACGAGCAGTACTTC. Protein: CATPRTTYEQYF. The chain couples TRBV24-1 to TRBJ2-7, with D perhaps TRBD2 (6 bases). Germline values: CDR1 KGHDR, CDR2 SFDVKD. This CDR3 spans 12 amino acids. V was clipped by 10 bases and J by 2 bases, with 11 bases between them.

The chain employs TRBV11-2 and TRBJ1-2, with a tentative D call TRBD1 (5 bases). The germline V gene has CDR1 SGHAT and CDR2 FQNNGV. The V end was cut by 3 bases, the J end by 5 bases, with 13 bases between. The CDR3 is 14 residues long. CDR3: CASSFSDTEYGYTF. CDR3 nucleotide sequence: TGTGCCAGCAGCTTTTCGGACACTGAGTATGGCTACACCTTC.

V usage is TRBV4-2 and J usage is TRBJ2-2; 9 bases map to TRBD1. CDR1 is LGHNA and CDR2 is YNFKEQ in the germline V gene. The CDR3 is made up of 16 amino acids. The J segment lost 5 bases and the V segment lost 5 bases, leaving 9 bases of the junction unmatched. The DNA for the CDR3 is TGTGCCAGCAGCAGAGGAGGGACAGGGAATACCGGGGAGCTGTTTTTT. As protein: CASSRGGTGNTGELFF.

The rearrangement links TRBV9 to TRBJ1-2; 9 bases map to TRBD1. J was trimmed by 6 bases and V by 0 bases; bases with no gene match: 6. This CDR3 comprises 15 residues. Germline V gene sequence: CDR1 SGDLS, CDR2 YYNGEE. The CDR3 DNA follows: TGTGCCAGCAGCGTAGGAGGGACAGGGCTTAATGGCTACACCTTC. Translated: CASSVGGTGLNGYTF.

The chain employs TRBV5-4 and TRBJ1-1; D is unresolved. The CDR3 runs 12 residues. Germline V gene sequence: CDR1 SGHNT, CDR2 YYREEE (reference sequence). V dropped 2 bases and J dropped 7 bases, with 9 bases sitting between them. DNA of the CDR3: TGTGCCAGCAGCTTCGAAGCTATTGAAGCTTTCTTT. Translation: CASSFEAIEAFF.

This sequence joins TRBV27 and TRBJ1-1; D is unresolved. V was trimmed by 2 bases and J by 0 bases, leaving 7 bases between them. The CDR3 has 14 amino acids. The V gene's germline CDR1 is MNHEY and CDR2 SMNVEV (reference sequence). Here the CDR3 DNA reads TGTGCCAGCAGTTTAGGCGGGATGAACACTGAAGCTTTCTTT. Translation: CASSLGGMNTEAFF.

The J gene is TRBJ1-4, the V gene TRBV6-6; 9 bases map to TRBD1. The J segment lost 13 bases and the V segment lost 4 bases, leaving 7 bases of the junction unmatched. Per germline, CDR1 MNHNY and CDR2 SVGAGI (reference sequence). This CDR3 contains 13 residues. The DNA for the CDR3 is TGTGCCAGCAGTTCGTCCGGGACAGGGAGACTGTTTTTT. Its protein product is CASSSSGTGRLFF.

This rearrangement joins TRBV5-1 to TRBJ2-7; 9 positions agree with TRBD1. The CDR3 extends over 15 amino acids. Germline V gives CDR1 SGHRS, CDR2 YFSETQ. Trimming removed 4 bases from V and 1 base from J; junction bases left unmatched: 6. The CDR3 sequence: CASSVTGTGSYEQYF. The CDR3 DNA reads TGCGCCAGCAGCGTTACCGGGACAGGGTCCTACGAGCAGTACTTC.

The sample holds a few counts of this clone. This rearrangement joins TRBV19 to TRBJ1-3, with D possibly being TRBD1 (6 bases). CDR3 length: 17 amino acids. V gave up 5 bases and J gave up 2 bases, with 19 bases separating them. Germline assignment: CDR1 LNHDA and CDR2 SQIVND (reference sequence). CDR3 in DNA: TGTGCCAGTAGTCCAAGGTGGGCAGGGGCACCTGGAAACACCATATATTTT. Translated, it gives CASSPRWAGAPGNTIYF.

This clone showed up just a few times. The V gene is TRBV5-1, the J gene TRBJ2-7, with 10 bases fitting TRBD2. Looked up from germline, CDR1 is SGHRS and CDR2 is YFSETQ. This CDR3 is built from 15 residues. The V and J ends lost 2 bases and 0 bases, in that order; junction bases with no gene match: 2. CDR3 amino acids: CASSFSGGSSYEQYF. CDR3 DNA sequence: TGCGCCAGCAGCTTTAGCGGGGGGAGCTCCTACGAGCAGTACTTC. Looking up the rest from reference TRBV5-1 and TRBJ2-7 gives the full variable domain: KAGVTQTPRYLIKTRGQQVTLSCSPISGHRSVSWYQQTPGQGLQFLFEYFSETQRNKGNFPGRFSGRQFSNSRSEMNVSTLELGDSALYLCASSFSGGSSYEQYFGPGTRLTVT.

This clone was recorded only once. The CDR3 bases are TGTGCCAGCTCAGGACAGGCAACTTCTACAACTAATGAAAAACTGTTTTTT. It specifies CASSGQATSTTNEKLFF. This chain joins TRBV18 and TRBJ1-4; 7 bases fit TRBD1. Per germline, CDR1 KGHSH and CDR2 LQKENI. The CDR3 has 17 residues. V was pared by 5 bases and J by 0 bases, with 9 bases of the junction left unmatched.